The source of this TCR beta chain is a study of cytomegalovirus exposure and HLA in healthy donors (dated by TCRdb to the late 2010s). A note on the overall study: An earlier analysis of roughly 570 of the donors reported under 300 Gb of sequence data and around 110 million unique TCR beta sequences obtained from about 200 million T cells. An early release covering approximately 600 HLA-typed donors comprised roughly 300 gigabases of sequencing data and approximately 80 million unique TCR sequences. Of the roughly 410 genotyped donors, approximately 80% were placed in the genetic ancestry cluster associated with self-reported Caucasian donors. The study aimed to test whether cataloging public T cell receptors could reveal signatures of past pathogen exposure. The T cell repertoires of 670 or so subjects were profiled by immunosequencing and related to cytomegalovirus serostatus. Besides the first cohort of under 700 subjects, a separate validation cohort made up of around 120 different subjects was used. The study combined high-throughput TCR immunosequencing, statistical association of individual TCRs with disease status, and machine learning to predict cytomegalovirus infection status. A later analysis re-examined previously published TCR beta repertoires from just over 650 donors and added high-resolution HLA genotyping to investigate patterns of TCR occurrence. The later analysis used no new phenotypic data to find candidate immune exposures, relying instead on TCR beta sequences and their occurrence across donors. An earlier analysis of several hundred of the donors applied high-throughput TCR beta sequencing to assess whether each TCR beta V gene segment acted as functional or pseudogenic. Donor age, sex, ethnicity and CMV serostatus were compiled together with the repertoire data. A later genetic analysis used genome-wide SNP genotypes for about 60% of the roughly 670 donors, treating that subset as a discovery cohort. All discovery cohort repertoires had been generated using a single sequencing platform. Class I and class II HLA loci were covered by the typing at four-digit resolution. The number of typed donors differed by locus: 629-630 for A, B, C, DRB1 and DQB1; 500 to 550 for DQA1; 606 for DPA1; and around 470 for DPB1. Five DR-DQ haplotypes were handled as single units for association and clustering because linkage in the cohort was strong. Among a few hundred genotyped donors of the cohort, an average of approximately 250,000 unique TCR beta nucleotide sequences were sequenced per donor, roughly a sixth of them non-productive.

The cohort comprised more than 550 healthy bone marrow donors. Cohort members were all nominally healthy when sampled, although unrecorded immune exposures were likely present. The donor was CMV seronegative and was included in the group of a few hundred seronegative cohort members. A peripheral blood sample was provided by each donor, and peripheral blood mononuclear cells were used for TCR beta sequencing. The Qiagen DNeasy Blood Extraction Kit was used to extract genomic DNA from the blood cell samples. Broader findings and caveats from the paper: The authors suggested that the approach could potentially be extended to other disease states and immunological phenotypes. The study listed 150 to 200 TCR beta chains as associated with cytomegalovirus. Broadly in line with IMGT annotations, most TCR beta V segments showed up in productive rearrangements about 87% or about 30% of the time in an earlier analysis of 587 of the donors. The sequencing pipeline was judged likely to have produced a cluster of highly shared sequence variants as a technical artifact. Because counts were too low, some 17 rarely observed V segments, including chromosome 9 orphons, were left out of the earlier analysis of 587 of the donors. A later genetic analysis associated a missense DCLRE1C variant with V-gene and J-gene trimming of TCR beta chains, and an independent cohort replicated the association. In vitro tests confirmed that a few of the cytomegalovirus-associated TCR beta chains recognize cytomegalovirus antigens. The 87-base-pair reads could not distinguish some IMGT-functional V segments, including TRBV6-2 and TRBV6-3, so those segments were excluded. In both the original and validation cohorts, the classifier was reported to diagnose cytomegalovirus status with high specificity and sensitivity. In a later analysis, HLA-associated TCR beta chains showed more clonal expansion and lower generation probabilities than non-associated chains that were equally common. This cohort had only TCR beta chains sequenced, and the lack of alpha or paired-chain data limited which features could be detected. In a later analysis, TCR association rates were found to vary across HLA loci, with the most associated TCRs seen for DRB1 alleles and the fewest for HLA-C alleles. When HLA alleles, especially DR and DQ, strongly co-occurred, TCR associations were difficult to assign to individual alleles. Compared with the 666-donor mean, donors in an Asian-associated ancestry cluster had fewer N-insertions in productive TCRs, according to a later genetic analysis. A further reported finding was that TCR beta sequences accurately predicted the HLA-A and HLA-B alleles for most subjects in the first cohort. HLA typing was unavailable for some donors at each locus, so association tests used only the typed subset. According to a later analysis, parvovirus B19, influenza, CMV and Epstein-Barr virus appeared linked to several top co-occurrence clusters. CMV serostatus was the only immune exposure information available for the cohort. The presence/absence analyses assumed that sequencing depth was roughly uniform across donors, and that assumption may not be true. Specific HLA alleles were associated with 16,951 TCR beta sequences at a false discovery rate of 0.05 in a later analysis. Most TCR sequences were observed very rarely across donors, whereas some public TCRs were present in many individuals. Linkage disequilibrium might explain the correlated functional status among segregating V segments, but an unknown experimental factor could not be excluded. A later analysis found that most CMV-associated TCR beta chains appeared HLA-restricted, with HLA associations seemingly driven largely by CMV exposure.

A remark on this clone: Its specific antigen is unknown. Base-call qualities are not available, and no considerably larger clone is one nucleotide away.

The germline V gene encodes CDR1 SNHLY and CDR2 FYNNEI. The CDR3 numbers 12 residues from cysteine through phenylalanine. Only CDR3 DNA is held: 36 bases, read in frame from base 1. V and J lose 4 bases and 5 bases, and a span of 6 bases separates them. The library came from the immunoSEQ multiplex PCR assay. For the multiplex PCR, a mixture combining 60 forward primers for TCR Vbeta segments and 13 reverse primers for TCR Jbeta segments was used. The CDR3 region of rearranged TCR beta genes was amplified from genomic DNA with a multiplex PCR assay. The Illumina HiSeq System was used to sequence the amplified TCR beta libraries as 87-base-pair reads. The study's processing was this. Across the roughly 700 repertoires, a later analysis counted 60 million to 90 million unique TCR beta chains, about 10 million of which were shared by at least two donors. Raw reads were error-corrected and collapsed into unique sequences with a nearest-neighbor algorithm that merged closely related sequences to remove PCR and sequencing errors. Alignment of CDR3 sequences to IMGT reference sequences was used to assign V, D and J gene segments. For a sequence to be retained, a match of at least six nucleotides to both a V gene segment and a J gene segment was required. Rearrangements were classified as productive when the CDR3 lacked stop codons and remained in frame with V and J, and all other rearrangements were classified as non-productive. CDR3 was defined by IMGT convention, running from the second conserved V-encoded cysteine to the conserved J-encoded phenylalanine. In an earlier analysis of around 540 of the donors, sequences lacking an unambiguous match to a single V gene segment were excluded. In an earlier analysis of approximately 550 of the donors, V segments were called functional above 56.7% productive rearrangements and were called segregating when the between-donor standard deviation exceeded 5%. A statistical classification framework was built to diagnose cytomegalovirus status from the catalog of TCR beta chain sequences. In a later analysis, V and J genes were assigned by comparing TCR nucleotide sequences against IMGT/GENE-DB human TR gene sequences. The TCRdist pipeline was used in a later analysis to assign CDR3 sequences and most-parsimonious VDJ recombination scenarios. In a later analysis, each TCR beta chain was defined by its CDR3 amino acid sequence together with its V-gene family, and reads lacking a unique V-gene family were excluded. As a way to deal with suspected cross-contamination and a sequencing artifact, a later analysis dropped hundreds of nucleotide sequences that were highly shared and had low generation probability. A later analysis calculated a clonal expansion index for each public chain from normalized within-repertoire ranks of inferred template counts. In a later analysis, generation probabilities were computed using a VDJ recombination model fitted to out-of-frame rearrangements, and the results were checked against IGoR. A later analysis scored TCR-TCR, TCR-HLA and TCR-CMV co-occurrence with hypergeometric tests, applying a repertoire-size bias correction to TCR pairs. False discovery rates were estimated in a later analysis by permuting HLA or CMV assignments 20 times. In a later analysis, co-occurring TCRs were grouped using DBSCAN, and TCRdist sequence similarity was added for clustering within HLA-allele-positive subsets. For co-occurrence clustering, repertoires with fewer than 30,000 or more than 120,000 public chains were excluded, along with a handful of repertoires with anomalous nucleotide sharing. TCRdb limited this immuneACCESS table to in-frame rearrangements with V and J called. A share of clones is missing; checked studies link under half to unresolved V genes, and the rest is unexplained. From that table come the V and J calls and clone size; the DNA was used to work out D and trimming. The sample data list 160,000 or so clones, and roughly 89% of these were observed just once. Of the sample, 0.85% falls within the top ten clones.

Material: PBMCs. The receptor was isolated from a woman between 25 and 40 years old in good health and CMV-seronegative. The chain is assembled from TRBV2 and TRBJ2-1, with the D gene call left open. The nucleotide sequence is given as TGTGCCAGCAGTGCGCTAGACAATGAGCAGTTCTTC. It translates as CASSALDNEQFF.